The clone carrying this T cell receptor (beta chain) was counted a single time. The data derive from a study of blood T cell repertoires in COVID-19. Looking at the study overall: Donors in the United States, Italy and Spain gave samples during acute or convalescent COVID-19.

Original processing methods: Reference gene primer amplification gave nucleated cell count estimates. The data were produced by immunoSEQ multiplex PCR, yet TCRdb's version contains in-frame clones alone and is incomplete. V and J calls and clone size are given by that table; D and trimming were obtained from the DNA. The sample includes approximately 300,000 clones, about 88% of them seen just once. The CDR3 totals 15 residues. Trimming left V 6 bases short and J 0 bases short, with 12 bases between. Germline V CDR1 and CDR2: LNHDA, SQIVND (reference sequence). A Seattle source enrolled patients during active infection and followed them longitudinally.

This chain connects TRBV19 to TRBJ1-5; possibly TRBD1 for D (6 bases). What was sequenced was peripheral blood. This clonotype was sampled from a woman aged 25 to 39 with COVID-19, enrolled during active disease. The CDR3 bases are TGTGCCAGTAGCGAGACAGGATATAGCAATCAGCCCCAGCATTTT. Encoded protein: CASSETGYSNQPQHF.